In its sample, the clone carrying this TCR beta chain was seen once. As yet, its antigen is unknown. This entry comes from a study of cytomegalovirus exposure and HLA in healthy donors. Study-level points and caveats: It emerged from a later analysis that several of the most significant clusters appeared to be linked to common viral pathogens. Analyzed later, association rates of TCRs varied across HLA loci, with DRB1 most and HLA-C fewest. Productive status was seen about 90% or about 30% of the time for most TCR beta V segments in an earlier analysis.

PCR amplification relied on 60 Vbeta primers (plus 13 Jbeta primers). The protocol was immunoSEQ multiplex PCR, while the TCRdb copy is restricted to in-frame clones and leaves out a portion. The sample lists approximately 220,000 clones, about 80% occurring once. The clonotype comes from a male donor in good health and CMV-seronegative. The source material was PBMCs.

CDR3 bases: TGTGCCAGCAGCCTGGGACAGCAGAGCTCTGGAAACACCATATATTTT. This encodes CASSLGQQSSGNTIYF. This chain joins TRBV7-9 and TRBJ1-3, with TRBD1 matching over 7 bases. V lost 5 bases and J lost 0; bases outside the gene matches: 7. CDR3 size: 16 residues. CDR1 SEHNR and CDR2 FQNEAQ come from the germline V gene (reference sequence).